The present TCR beta chain was sequenced within a study of molecular identifiers for immune sequencing clone quantification. The study, taken as a whole, reports: About a million naive cells reportedly did not prevent detection of spiked Jurkat TCR RNA from one cell. For highly expanded clones, sizes could be underestimated when identical TCR molecules share a barcode.

Ten or more counts support this clonotype. Its specificity is unknown. CDR3 size: 14 residues. Germline V gene lookup returns CDR1 LGHNA and CDR2 YSLEER. V lost 4 bases and J lost 5; bases outside the gene matches: 6. TCRdb redid the calling of the PCR reads with MiXCR, one entry per CDR3 protein. The sample contains about 640,000 distinct CDR3 sequences, 15% to 20% of which appear only once. The source of this sequence is a human donor in good health. Some libraries in this study had Jurkat cell RNA spiked in. The chain links TRBV4-3 to TRBJ2-7; 9 bases align to TRBD1. The sequenced sample consisted of naive CD8+ T cells from blood, with Jurkat cell RNA spiked in. Subset given: FACS-sorted CD8+CD4-CCR7+CD45RA+ naive T cells. In DNA form, the CDR3 reads TGCGCCAGCAGCCGCGGACAGGGGAGCAACGAGCAGTACTTC. Its translation is CASSRGQGSNEQYF.